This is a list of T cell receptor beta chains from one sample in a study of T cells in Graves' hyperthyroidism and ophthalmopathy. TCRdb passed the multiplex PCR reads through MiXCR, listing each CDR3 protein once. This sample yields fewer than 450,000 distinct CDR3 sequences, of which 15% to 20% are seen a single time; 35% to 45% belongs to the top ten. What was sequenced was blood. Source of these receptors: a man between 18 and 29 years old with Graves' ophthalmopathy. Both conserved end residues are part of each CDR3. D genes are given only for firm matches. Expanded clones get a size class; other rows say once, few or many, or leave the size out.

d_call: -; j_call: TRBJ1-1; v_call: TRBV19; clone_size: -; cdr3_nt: TGTGCCAGTAGCCTTATCGGAGGGGCGTTGAACACTGAAGCTTTCTTT; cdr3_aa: CASSLIGGALNTEAFF
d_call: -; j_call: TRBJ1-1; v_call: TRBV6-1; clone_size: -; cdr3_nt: TGTGCCAGCTCTATGGGGGGGCGTACTGAAGCTTTCTTT; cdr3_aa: CASSMGGRTEAFF
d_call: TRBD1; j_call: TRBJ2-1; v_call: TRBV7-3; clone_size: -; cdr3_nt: TGTGCCAGCAGCTTATTTGGGACAGATAACTACAATGAGCAGTTCTTC; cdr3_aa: CASSLFGTDNYNEQFF
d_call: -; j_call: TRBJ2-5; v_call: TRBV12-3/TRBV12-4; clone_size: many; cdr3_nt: TGTGCCAGCACCTCTCGGATCGGCCAAGAGACCCAGTACTTC; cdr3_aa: CASTSRIGQETQYF
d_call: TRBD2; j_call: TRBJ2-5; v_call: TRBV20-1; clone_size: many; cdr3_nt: TGCAGTGCTAGTGGAGCGGGGGCCTTCCAAGAGACCCAGTACTTC; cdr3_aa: CSASGAGAFQETQYF
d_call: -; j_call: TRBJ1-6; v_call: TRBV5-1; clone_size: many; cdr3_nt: TGCGCCAGCAGCTTGGATGGGGGGAATTCACCCCTCCACTTT; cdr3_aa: CASSLDGGNSPLHF
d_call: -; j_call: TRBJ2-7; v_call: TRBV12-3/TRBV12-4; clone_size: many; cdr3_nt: TGTGCCAGCAGTGGCCTCAGGACCTACGAGCAGTACTTC; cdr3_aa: CASSGLRTYEQYF
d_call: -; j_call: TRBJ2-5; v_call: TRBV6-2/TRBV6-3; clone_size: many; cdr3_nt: TGTGCCAGCAGTTCGGTCCAAGAGACCCAGTACTTC; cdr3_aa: CASSSVQETQYF
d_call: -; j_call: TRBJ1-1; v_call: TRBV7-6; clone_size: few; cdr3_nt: TGTGCCAGCAGCTTATCAGGGACCACTGAAGCTTTCTTT; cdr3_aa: CASSLSGTTEAFF
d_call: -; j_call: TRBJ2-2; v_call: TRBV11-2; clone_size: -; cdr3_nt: TGTGCCAGCAGCCCTTATGGGTGGGGGGGGGCCTCCGGGGAGCTGTTTTTT; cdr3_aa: CASSPYGWGGASGELFF
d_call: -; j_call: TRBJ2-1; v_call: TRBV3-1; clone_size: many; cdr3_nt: TGTGCCAGCAGCCAAGGGCTCCTATCCTACAATGAGCAGTTCTTC; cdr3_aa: CASSQGLLSYNEQFF
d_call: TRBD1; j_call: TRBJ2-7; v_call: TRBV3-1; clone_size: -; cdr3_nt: TGTGCCAGCAGCCAAGCTGGAGTGGGTGGGGACAGGGTCCCCCGCGAGCAGTACTTC; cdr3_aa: CASSQAGVGGDRVPREQYF
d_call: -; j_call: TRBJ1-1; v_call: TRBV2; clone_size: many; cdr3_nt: TGTGCCAGCAGTGGGGGGGATTTAGTAGCTTTCTTT; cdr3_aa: CASSGGDLVAFF
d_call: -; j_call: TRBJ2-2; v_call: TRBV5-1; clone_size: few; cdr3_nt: TGCGCCAGCATGAGTTCGGTGAGGTCTCAGGGTCCCGGGGAGCTGTTTTTT; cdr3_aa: CASMSSVRSQGPGELFF
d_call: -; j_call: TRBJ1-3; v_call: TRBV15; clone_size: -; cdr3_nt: TGTGCCACCAGCAGAGAGGTTCCGGCGCGCTCTGGAAACACCATATATTTT; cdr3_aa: CATSREVPARSGNTIYF
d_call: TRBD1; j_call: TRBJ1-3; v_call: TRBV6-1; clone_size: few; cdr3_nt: TGTGCCAGCAGTATCGGACAGGGGAAAAGAAACACCATATATTTT; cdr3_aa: CASSIGQGKRNTIYF
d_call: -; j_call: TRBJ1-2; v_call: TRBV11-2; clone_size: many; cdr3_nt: TGTGCCAGCAGCTTAGATCAGAGCTGGGGTGGCTACACCTTC; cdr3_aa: CASSLDQSWGGYTF
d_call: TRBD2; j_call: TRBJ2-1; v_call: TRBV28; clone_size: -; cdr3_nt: TGTGCCAGCAGTAGCGGGGGGGCTCACAATGAGCAGTTCTTC; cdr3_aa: CASSSGGAHNEQFF
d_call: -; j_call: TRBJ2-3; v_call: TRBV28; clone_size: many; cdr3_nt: TGTGCCAGCAGCCCCCCCGAGGACGGAACAGTCTGGTCAGATACGCAGTATTTT; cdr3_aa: CASSPPEDGTVWSDTQYF
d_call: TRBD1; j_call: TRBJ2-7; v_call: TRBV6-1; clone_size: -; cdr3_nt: TGTGCCGGCCGGACAGGCAGCTACGAGCAGTACTTC; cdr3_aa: CAGRTGSYEQYF
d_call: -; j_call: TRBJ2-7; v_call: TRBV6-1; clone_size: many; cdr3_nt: TGTGCCAGCAGTGGCCCGCAGGAGGGCTACGAGCAGTACTTC; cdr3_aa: CASSGPQEGYEQYF
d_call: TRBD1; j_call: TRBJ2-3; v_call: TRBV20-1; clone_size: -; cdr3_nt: TGCAGTGCCACGAACGCGGGACAGGGGGCAACAGATACGCAGTATTTT; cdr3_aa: CSATNAGQGATDTQYF
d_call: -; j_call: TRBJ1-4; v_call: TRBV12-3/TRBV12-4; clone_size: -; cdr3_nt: TGTGCCAGCAGCAACGACAGGTTTGACGAAAAACTGTTTTTT; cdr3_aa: CASSNDRFDEKLFF
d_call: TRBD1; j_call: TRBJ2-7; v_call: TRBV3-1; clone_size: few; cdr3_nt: TGTGCCAGCAGCCAAAGGGGACAGATCGAGCAGTACTTC; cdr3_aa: CASSQRGQIEQYF
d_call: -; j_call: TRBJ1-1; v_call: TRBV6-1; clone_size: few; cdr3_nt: TGTGCCAGCAGACCCCAGGGAGGAGAAGCTTTCTTT; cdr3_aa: CASRPQGGEAFF
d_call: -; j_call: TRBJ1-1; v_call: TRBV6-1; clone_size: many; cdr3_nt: TGTGCCAGCAGCCCCCCTATTCAGAACACTGAAGCTTTCTTT; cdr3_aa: CASSPPIQNTEAFF
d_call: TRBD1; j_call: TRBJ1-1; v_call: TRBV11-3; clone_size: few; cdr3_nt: TGTGCCAGCAGCGCGCAGGGGGACAGGGGGCTTGAAGCTTTCTTT; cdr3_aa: CASSAQGDRGLEAFF
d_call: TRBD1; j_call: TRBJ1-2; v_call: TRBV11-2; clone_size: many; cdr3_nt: TGTGCCAGCAGCTTAGAGGCAGGGGGAATAGGCTACACCTTC; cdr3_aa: CASSLEAGGIGYTF
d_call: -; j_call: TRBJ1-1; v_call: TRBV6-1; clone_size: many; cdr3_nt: TGTGCCAGCAGTGTTGCTCGGGACACTGAAGCTTTCTTT; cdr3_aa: CASSVARDTEAFF
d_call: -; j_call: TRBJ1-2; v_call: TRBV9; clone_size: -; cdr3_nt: TGTGCCAGCAGCGCCCATGCAGGGGTCAACTATGGCTACACCTTC; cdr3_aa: CASSAHAGVNYGYTF
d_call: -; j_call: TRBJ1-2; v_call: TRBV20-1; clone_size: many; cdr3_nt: TGCAGTGCTAGAGTACAGGGACGGGGCTACACCTTC; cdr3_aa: CSARVQGRGYTF
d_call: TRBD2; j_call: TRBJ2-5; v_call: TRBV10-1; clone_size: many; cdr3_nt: TGCGCCAGCAGTGAGCAGCGGGGGGCCGGAGGGGGTGAGACCCAGTACTTC; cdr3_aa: CASSEQRGAGGGETQYF
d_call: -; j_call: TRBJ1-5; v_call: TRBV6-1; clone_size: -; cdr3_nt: TGTGCCAGCAGTGCGGCACGTTCAAATCAGCCCCAGCATTTT; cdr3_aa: CASSAARSNQPQHF
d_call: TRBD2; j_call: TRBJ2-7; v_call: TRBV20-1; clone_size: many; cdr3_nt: TGCAGTGCCAACCCCAGGACTAGCTCCACCTACGAGCAGTACTTC; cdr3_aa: CSANPRTSSTYEQYF
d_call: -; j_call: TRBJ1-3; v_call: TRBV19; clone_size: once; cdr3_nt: TGTGCCAGTATCGAGTCACCCAACTCTGGAAACACCATATATTTT; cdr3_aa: CASIESPNSGNTIYF